This TCR beta chain was observed in a study of T cell responses to AZD1222 COVID-19 vaccine (dated by TCRdb to the early 2020s). General notes on the study: A total of about 230 trial participants underwent TCR sequencing, of whom 200 to 220 received two doses of AZD1222 and about 25 received two doses of the MenACWY control vaccine. Enrollment into the trials was organized by age into subgroups of 18-55, 56-69 and 70-plus years, and those subgroups contained 148, 28 and 57 TCR-sequenced participants, respectively. Results the study describes overall, beyond this receptor: The whole spike protein was spanned by vaccine-associated CD4 TCRs, and dominant responses were seen in regions 160-218 and 743-854. Because no day 14 peak-response samples were available, the repertoires could be characterized only after the peak T cell response. Participants were mostly white British and included more females than males, and it was suggested by the authors that clonal diversity may have been underestimated. Spike-specific TCR breadth and depth rose significantly after two AZD1222 doses compared with day 0 and with MenACWY recipients. In the small 56-69-year group, the increase in depth fell short of significance, most likely because of low power. Reportedly, close to half of the unique spike-specific TCRs recognized epitopes lying outside the regions that are mutated in the B.1.351 and B.1.1.7 variants. Conclusions about previously exposed vaccinees are limited, since just five or six AZD1222 recipients were seropositive for SARS-CoV-2 at baseline.

According to the study, the label for this sample's time point signals: about 28 days (+/-7) after the second vaccine dose. Because spike-specific TCR depth and breadth did not differ between the two schedules, AZD1222 recipients who got a second dose at roughly 4 weeks were pooled with those who got a second dose at roughly 12 weeks. Vaccinee samples came from UK trials COV001 and COV002, including a single-blind randomized controlled phase 2/3 trial of AZD1222 (ChAdOx1 nCoV-19) in healthy adults. For TCRbeta chain sequencing, PBMC samples from trial participants were taken at day 0 and at day 28 after the second dose. About this clone itself: No cognate antigen has been identified for it. Nothing much larger sits one base from this clone, and base qualities are not available.

The CDR3 regions of human TCRbeta chains were subjected to immunosequencing. Under the source paper's analysis protocol: TCRs in the repertoires were compared against a reference library of SARS-CoV-2-specific TCRs that had been generated with the MIRA antigen-specificity platform. Breadth meant the fraction of unique TCRs that were SARS-CoV-2-associated, whereas depth meant the fraction of total T cells that were SARS-CoV-2-associated. Each spike-specific TCR was assigned to its reactive spike region and to a CD4 or CD8 class using the MIRA data. Log10-transformed breadth and depth values were compared by one-way ANOVA with Sidak's multiple comparisons tests. The clones in this table, taken by TCRdb from immuneACCESS, are in-frame only. Not every clone is retained; where verified, under half of the shortfall comes from an unresolved V gene, and the cause of the rest is unknown. V and J calls and clone size are given by that table; D and trimming were obtained from the DNA. For this sample there are about 110,000 clones; roughly 90% appear just once. The ten most abundant clones make up approximately 8.9% of the sample.

Taken from cysteine to phenylalanine, the CDR3 has 15 residues. Kept here is only the CDR3 DNA, which spans 45 bases and is read in frame from base 1. The CDR1 and CDR2 encoded by the germline V gene are MGHRA and YSYEKL. Between the V and J ends, shortened by 1 base and 1 base respectively, the junction contains 10 bases. The receptor chain draws on TRBV4-1 and TRBJ1-1, with no D gene named confidently. The clonotype originates from an adult who received the AZD1222 COVID-19 vaccine. The starting material was peripheral blood, obtained 28 days after the second AZD1222 dose. The nucleotide sequence is TGCGCCAGCAGCCAAGGAAGACGGGAGAACACTGAAGCTTTCTTT. This gives the protein CASSQGRRENTEAFF.